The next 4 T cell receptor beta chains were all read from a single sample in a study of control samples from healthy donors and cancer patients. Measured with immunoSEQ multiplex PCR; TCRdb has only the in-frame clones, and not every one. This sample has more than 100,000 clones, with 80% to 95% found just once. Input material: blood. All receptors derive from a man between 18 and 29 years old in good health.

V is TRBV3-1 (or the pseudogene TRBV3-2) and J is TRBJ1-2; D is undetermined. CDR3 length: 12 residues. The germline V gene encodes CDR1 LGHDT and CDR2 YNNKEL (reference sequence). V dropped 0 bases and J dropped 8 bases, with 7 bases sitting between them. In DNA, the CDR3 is TGTGCCAGCAGCCAAGATACCAGGGGCTACACCTTC. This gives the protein CASSQDTRGYTF.

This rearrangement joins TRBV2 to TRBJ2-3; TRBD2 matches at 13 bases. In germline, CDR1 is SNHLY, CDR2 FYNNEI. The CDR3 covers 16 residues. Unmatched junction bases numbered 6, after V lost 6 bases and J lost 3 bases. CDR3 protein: CASRDTSGRATDTQYF. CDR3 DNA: TGTGCCAGCAGGGACACTAGCGGGAGGGCGACAGATACGCAGTATTTT.

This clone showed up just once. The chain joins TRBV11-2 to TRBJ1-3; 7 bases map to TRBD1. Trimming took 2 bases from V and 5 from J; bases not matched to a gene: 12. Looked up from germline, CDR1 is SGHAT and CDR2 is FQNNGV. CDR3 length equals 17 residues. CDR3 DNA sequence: TGTGCCAGCAGCTTAATCATCAGGACAGGTGACAGAAACACCATATATTTT. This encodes CASSLIIRTGDRNTIYF.

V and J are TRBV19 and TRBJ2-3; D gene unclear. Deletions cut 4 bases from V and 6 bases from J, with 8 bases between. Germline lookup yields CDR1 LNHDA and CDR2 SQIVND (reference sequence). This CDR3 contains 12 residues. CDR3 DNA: TGTGCCAGTAGTACCGCCAAGGATACGCAGTATTTT. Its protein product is CASSTAKDTQYF. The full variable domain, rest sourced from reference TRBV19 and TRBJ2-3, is DGGITQSPKYLFRKEGQNVTLSCEQNLNHDAMYWYRQDPGQGLRLIYYSQIVNDFQKGDIAEGYSVSREKKESFPLTVTSAQKNPTAFYLCASSTAKDTQYFGPGTRLTVL.